The clone carrying this T cell receptor (beta chain) has a single count. Its matching antigen is unknown. This sample was included in a study of Ad26.COV2.S vaccination and SARS-CoV-2 variants. Study as a whole: Trial arm assignment for the donor was COV1001 Ad26.COV2.S. Participants got Ad26.COV2.S intramuscularly, once or twice 56 days apart. Broader study findings: Comparable non-spike TCR breadth was observed in vaccine and placebo recipients.

As to treatment: roughly 18 received Ad26.COV2.S at low or high dose, single or two shots; 5 received placebo; per-sample allocation not given. Specimen acquisition occurred on day 63 following the initial vaccine or placebo injection. The CDR3 length is 14 residues. Trimming stripped 3 bases from V and 4 bases from J, with 15 bases between. Per the germline V gene, CDR1 is GTSNPN and CDR2 is SVGIG (reference sequence). Here immunoSEQ multiplex PCR was the method, and the copy in TCRdb shows in-frame clones only, minus some. Of 360,000 or so clones in the sample, roughly 90% were seen once. J is TRBJ2-5 and V is TRBV30; the D gene could be TRBD1 or TRBD2 (6 bases each). This TCR derives from a person between 18 and 60 years old who received the Ad26.COV2.S COVID-19 vaccine or a placebo. Source: peripheral blood, taken in a trial of Ad26.COV2.S vaccine versus placebo. Here the CDR3 reads CAWRRRGLLETQYF. As DNA, the CDR3 is TGTGCCTGGAGACGGAGGGGGTTGTTAGAGACCCAGTACTTC.